Shown below are 14 T cell receptor beta chains from a single sample sequenced in a study of CD8 T cells in Susac syndrome. RNA totalling about 0.5 to 1 ug underwent reverse transcription with random hexamers. TCRdb reprocessed the immunoSEQ multiplex PCR reads with MiXCR, giving one entry per CDR3 protein. The sample has 250,000 to 300,000 distinct CDR3 sequences, about 85% seen once; the top ten hold over 0.09%. The sequenced sample was CD8+ T cells from PBMCs. These receptors came from a human donor with multiple sclerosis.

This chain links TRBV12-3 or TRBV12-4 with TRBJ2-4; tentatively, D is TRBD2 (6 bases). The V and J ends lost 3 bases and 12 bases respectively, with 12 bases between them. The CDR3 is 12 amino acids. As DNA, the CDR3 is TGTGCCAGCAGTTTTTGGGACTCTAATCAGTACTTC. Its translation: CASSFWDSNQYF.

The chain joins TRBV11-2 to TRBJ2-1; tentative D call: TRBD1 (5 bases). V lost 1 base and J 9 bases, leaving 13 bases between the germline ends. CDR1 is SGHAT, CDR2 FQNNGV, per germline. The CDR3 runs 14 residues. Written as DNA, the CDR3 is TGTGCCAGCAGCTTAGGTCCTAGTCAGGGTGAGCAGTTCTTC. It specifies CASSLGPSQGEQFF. Drawing the rest from reference TRBV11-2 and TRBJ2-1, the complete variable domain is EAGVAQSPRYKIIEKRQSVAFWCNPISGHATLYWYQQILGQGPKLLIQFQNNGVVDDSQLPKDRFSAERLKGVDSTLKIQPAKLEDSAVYLCASSLGPSQGEQFFGPGTRLTVL.

The chain has TRBV5-6 and TRBJ2-1; D unclear. This CDR3 has 15 residues. Trimming took off 2 bases at V and 2 bases at J, with 11 bases between the two ends. Germline V gene data show CDR1 as SGHDT and CDR2 as YYEEEE. The CDR3 sequence: CASSLGLNAYNEQFF. CDR3 nucleotide sequence: TGTGCCAGCAGCTTAGGCTTGAATGCCTACAATGAGCAGTTCTTC.

The chain couples TRBV20-1 to TRBJ1-2; D call uncertain. Germline-derived CDR1 and CDR2 are DFQATT and SNEGSKA (reference sequence). This CDR3 comprises 14 residues. The V end was cut by 0 bases, the J end by 2 bases, with 10 bases between. CDR3 sequence: CSARDQRGNYGYTF. CDR3 bases: TGCAGTGCTAGAGATCAGAGAGGCAACTATGGCTACACCTTC.

This clonotype has only one observation. The chain carries TRBV20-1 and TRBJ2-5; the match to TRBD2 covers 13 bases. The junction had 14 bases not matched to a gene; V was cut back by 5 bases and J by 2 bases. The CDR3 runs 18 residues. The germline CDR1 and CDR2 sequences are DFQATT and SNEGSKA (reference sequence). Written as DNA, the CDR3 is TGCAGTGCTCGAAACCCGGGACTAGCGGGATTCATACAAGAGACCCAGTACTTC. Its translation is CSARNPGLAGFIQETQYF.

The chain employs TRBV4-1 and TRBJ2-6, with D perhaps matching TRBD2 (5 bases). V was cut by 4 bases and J by 0 bases, with 19 bases left in between. The CDR3 spans 19 residues. Germline-derived CDR1 and CDR2 are MGHRA and YSYEKL. The CDR3 loop is CASSLKSSYPDSGANVLTF. CDR3 in DNA: TGCGCCAGCAGCCTCAAATCTAGCTACCCCGACTCTGGGGCCAACGTCCTGACTTTC.

In its sample, this clonotype was seen once. V usage is TRBV11-2 and J usage is TRBJ1-1; no clear D. CDR3 length equals 16 residues. V lost 2 bases, J lost 0 bases, and 13 bases lay in between. Per the germline V gene, CDR1 is SGHAT and CDR2 is FQNNGV. CDR3 sequence reads: CASSLNRPFLNTEAFF. As DNA, the CDR3 is TGTGCCAGCAGCTTAAATCGGCCATTCTTGAACACTGAAGCTTTCTTT. Supplemented by reference TRBV11-2 and TRBJ1-1, the full variable domain reads EAGVAQSPRYKIIEKRQSVAFWCNPISGHATLYWYQQILGQGPKLLIQFQNNGVVDDSQLPKDRFSAERLKGVDSTLKIQPAKLEDSAVYLCASSLNRPFLNTEAFFGQGTRLTVV.

The chain couples TRBV9 to TRBJ1-1; D remains unclear. This CDR3 is built from 15 residues. Between the trimmed V and J ends, which lost 0 bases and 1 base, there was a span of 10 bases. The germline CDR1 and CDR2 sequences are SGDLS and YYNGEE. CDR3 coding DNA: TGTGCCAGCAGCGTAGATCCGGCCCCGAACACTGAAGCTTTCTTT. Its translation: CASSVDPAPNTEAFF. Filled out from reference TRBV9 and TRBJ1-1, the complete variable domain reads DSGVTQTPKHLITATGQRVTLRCSPRSGDLSVYWYQQSLDQGLQFLIQYYNGEERAKGNILERFSAQQFPDLHSELNLSSLELGDSALYFCASSVDPAPNTEAFFGQGTRLTVV.

The J gene is TRBJ2-3, the V gene TRBV9; 7 nucleotides agree with TRBD2. After removal of 4 bases from V and 2 bases from J, the junction contained 7 bases not matched to a gene. CDR3 length equals 15 residues. Germline V gives CDR1 SGDLS, CDR2 YYNGEE. The CDR3 here is CASSLTGRATDTQYF. Here the CDR3 DNA reads TGTGCCAGCAGCCTGACTGGGAGGGCCACAGATACGCAGTATTTT. The full variable domain, in which reference TRBV9 and TRBJ2-3 provide the parts outside the CDR3, is DSGVTQTPKHLITATGQRVTLRCSPRSGDLSVYWYQQSLDQGLQFLIQYYNGEERAKGNILERFSAQQFPDLHSELNLSSLELGDSALYFCASSLTGRATDTQYFGPGTRLTVL.

The chain uses TRBV29-1 and TRBJ2-6; no clear D gene. The V gene lost 4 bases and the J gene lost 4 bases, with 14 bases spanning the gap. Germline-derived CDR1 and CDR2 are SQVTM and ANQGSEA. The CDR3 consists of 15 residues. CDR3 loop: CSVGAQVSGANVLTF. DNA for the CDR3: TGCAGCGTTGGAGCCCAGGTGTCCGGGGCCAACGTCCTGACTTTC.

The chain recombines TRBV27 with TRBJ2-3; 14 bases map to TRBD2. The junction had 12 bases not matched to a gene; V was cut back by 5 bases and J by 8 bases. The V gene's germline CDR1 is MNHEY and CDR2 SMNVEV (reference sequence). The CDR3 has 17 amino acids. The chain's CDR3 is CASSPSGLAGVTGTQYF. Here the CDR3 DNA reads TGTGCCAGCAGTCCCTCGGGACTAGCGGGAGTCACCGGTACGCAGTATTTT.

V and J are TRBV19 and TRBJ2-7; D not certain. Germline loops: CDR1 LNHDA, CDR2 SQIVND (reference sequence). V was pared by 8 bases and J by 3 bases, with 14 bases between. CDR3 length: 13 residues. In DNA form, the CDR3 reads TGTGCCAGTTCCGACCCAGGATTCTACGAGCAGTACTTC. It specifies CASSDPGFYEQYF.

This chain links TRBV5-1 with TRBJ2-5, with D perhaps TRBD2 (6 bases). Per the germline V gene, CDR1 is SGHRS and CDR2 is YFSETQ. The CDR3 is made up of 16 amino acids. V shed 4 bases and J shed 5 bases, with 21 bases lying between them. CDR3 coding DNA: TGCGCCAGCAGCCCCAACTCCGGATCGGGGAGGGAGACCCAGTACTTC. Translated: CASSPNSGSGRETQYF.

The CDR3 DNA reads TGTGCCAGCAGTTTAGGGGAAAGGCGGCCCCAGCATTTT. Translating gives CASSLGERRPQHF. The chain recombines TRBV27 with TRBJ1-5; D remains ambiguous. The V end lost 2 bases, the J end lost 9 bases, and 11 bases lay between the germline ends. The V gene's germline CDR1 is MNHEY and CDR2 SMNVEV (reference sequence). This CDR3 comprises 13 residues.